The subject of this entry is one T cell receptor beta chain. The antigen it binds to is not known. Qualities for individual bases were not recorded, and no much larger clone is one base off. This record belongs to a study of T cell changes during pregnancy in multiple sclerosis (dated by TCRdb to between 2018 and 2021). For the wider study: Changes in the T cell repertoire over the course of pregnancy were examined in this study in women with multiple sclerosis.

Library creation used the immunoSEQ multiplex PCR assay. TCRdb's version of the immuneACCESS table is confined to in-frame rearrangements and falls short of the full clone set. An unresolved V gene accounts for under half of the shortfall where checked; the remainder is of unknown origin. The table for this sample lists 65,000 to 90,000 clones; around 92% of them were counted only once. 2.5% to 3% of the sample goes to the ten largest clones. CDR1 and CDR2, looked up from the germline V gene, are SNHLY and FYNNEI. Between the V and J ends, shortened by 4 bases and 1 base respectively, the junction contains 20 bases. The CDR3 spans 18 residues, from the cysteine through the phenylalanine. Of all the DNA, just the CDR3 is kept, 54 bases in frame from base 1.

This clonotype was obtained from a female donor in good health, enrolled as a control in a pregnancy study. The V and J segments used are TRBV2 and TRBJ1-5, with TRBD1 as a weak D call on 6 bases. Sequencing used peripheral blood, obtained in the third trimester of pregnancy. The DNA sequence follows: TGTGCCAGCAGTGGGGGTAGGGGGGCCGGGAGGAGCAATCAGCCCCAGCATTTT. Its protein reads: CASSGGRGAGRSNQPQHF. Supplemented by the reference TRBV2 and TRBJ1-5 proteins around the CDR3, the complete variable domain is EPEVTQTPSHQVTQMGQEVILRCVPISNHLYFYWYRQILGQKVEFLVSFYNNEISEKSEIFDDQFSVERPDGSNFTLKIRSTKLEDSAMYFCASSGGRGAGRSNQPQHFGDGTRLSIL.